Reported below is one T cell receptor (beta chain). Its antigen remains unidentified. This sample was taken from a study of T-cell reconstitution after alpha-beta-depleted transplantation in children. Study-wide points: Several hundred graft clones that had expanded were reportedly the source of alpha-beta T cells about two months after transplant.

Preparing the TCRbeta library involved the use of unique molecular identifiers. TCRdb used MiXCR to reprocess the PCR reads, holding one entry per CDR3 protein. This sample carries about 610,000 distinct CDR3 sequences, roughly 30% of them seen once, and the ten largest clones take under 45%. The CDR3 consists of 16 residues. Trimming took 4 bases from V and 4 from J; bases not matched to a gene: 15. Germline V gives CDR1 DFQATT, CDR2 SNEGSKA (reference sequence). The TCR originated in a boy in the first two years of life with Wiskott-Aldrich syndrome, due to receive a stem cell transplant. This rearrangement joins TRBV20-1 to TRBJ2-5; 7 positions match TRBD1. Specimen: PBMCs, collected before TCRalphabeta/CD19-depleted stem cell transplant. This CDR3 reads CSANTTGVGWGETQYF. DNA of the CDR3: TGCAGTGCTAATACTACAGGGGTAGGATGGGGAGAGACCCAGTACTTC.